Following are 23 T cell receptor beta chains from one sample sequenced in a study of T cells in Graves' hyperthyroidism and ophthalmopathy (dated by TCRdb to about 2019). Library preparation employed multiplex PCR. The listed sequencing device is Illumina HiSeq 2000. The TCR beta CDR3 regions were amplified from the RNA transcripts. The TCR CDR3 was subjected to a first round of RT-PCR using the HTBI primer set and the Qiagen OneStep RT-PCR kit. TCRdb passed the public sequencing reads through fastp at Q25 and MiXCR, retaining productive beta sequences. Under each unique CDR3 protein, matching rows form one entry showing the most common genes and DNA. Counted in this sample were approximately 520,000 distinct CDR3 sequences; around 20% of them appeared once. The ten largest clones capture 26% of the sample. The sequencing sample was made of blood. The source is a man aged 18 to 30 with Graves' hyperthyroidism.

The rearrangement links TRBV7-8 to TRBJ2-7; TRBD2 matches 7 bases. CDR1 is SGHVS and CDR2 is FQNEAQ in the germline V gene. Losses at the gene ends were 5 bases for V and 2 bases for J; bases not matched to a gene: 6. The CDR3 sequence is 14 residues long. The CDR3 sequence is CASSPGGQTYEQYF. In nucleotides, the CDR3 is TGTGCCAGCAGCCCGGGAGGACAAACCTACGAGCAGTACTTC. The whole variable domain, filled in from reference TRBV7-8 and TRBJ2-7, reads GAGVSQSPRYKVAKRGQDVALRCDPISGHVSLFWYQQALGQGPEFLTYFQNEAQLDKSGLPSDRFFAERPEGSVSTLKIQRTQQEDSAVYLCASSPGGQTYEQYFGPGTRLTVT.

Many counts were recorded for this clonotype. The chain couples TRBV6-1 to TRBJ1-3, with TRBD1 matching over 7 bases. The germline CDR1 and CDR2 sequences are MNHNS and SASEGT. V shed 6 bases and J 0 bases; nucleotides not matched to a gene: 8. The CDR3 loop spans 16 amino acids. DNA for the CDR3: TGTGCCAGCAGGGGCCGGGACAGATACTCTGGAAACACCATATATTTT. Translated: CASRGRDRYSGNTIYF.

Turning to this clonotype: This may be a read error: a much more frequent sequence differs by one nucleotide. The rearrangement links TRBV6-5 to TRBJ1-1; D might be TRBD1 (5 bases). The CDR3 runs 13 residues. From germline, CDR1 is MNHEY and CDR2 SVGAGI. CDR3 region: CASSYGGATKAFF. CDR3 nucleotides: TGTGCCAGCAGTTACGGAGGGGCCACTAAAGCTTTCTTT.

This clonotype was seen many times. The DNA of the CDR3 is TGCGCCAGCAGCCAACTCGGGCCAGGGGGTCGGTACGAGCAGTACTTC. Translated: CASSQLGPGGRYEQYF. The genes are TRBV4-1 and TRBJ2-7, with TRBD1 matching over 7 bases. Germline lookup yields CDR1 MGHRA and CDR2 YSYEKL. V lost 2 bases and J lost 4; bases outside the gene matches: 11. The CDR3 totals 16 residues.

As regards this clonotype: A much larger clone is a single base away; this may be a read error. The V and J genes are TRBV2 and TRBJ2-2; D is uncertain. This CDR3 has 16 residues. The germline V gene encodes CDR1 SNHLY and CDR2 FYNNEI. Deletions cut 3 bases from V and 2 bases from J, with 13 bases between. The CDR3 sequence is CASSDIQGPNTGELFF. The DNA for the CDR3 is TGTGCCAGCAGTGATATTCAAGGGCCCAACACCGGGGAGCTGTTTTTT.

This clonotype appeared many times. J is TRBJ1-1 and V is TRBV10-3; tentatively, D is TRBD1 (6 bases). Trimming shortened V by 11 bases and J by 0 bases, and 10 bases separated the two germline ends. The CDR3 loop spans 12 amino acids. Germline V CDR1 and CDR2: ENHRY, SYGVKD. CDR3 nucleotide sequence: TGTGCCGCTCAGGGGATGAACACTGAAGCTTTCTTT. Residues: CAAQGMNTEAFF.

The V call is TRBV28, the J call TRBJ2-7, with D possibly being TRBD1 (6 bases). The CDR3 runs 14 residues. V shed 7 bases and J shed 4 bases, with 17 bases lying between them. Germline V lookup: CDR1 MDHEN, CDR2 SYDVKM. CDR3 sequence: CASTGGRGPYEQYF. The CDR3 nucleotides read TGTGCCAGCACTGGGGGCCGCGGTCCTTACGAGCAGTACTTC.

This clonotype turned up a few times. The chain uses TRBV6-1 and TRBJ1-2; 9 nucleotides agree with TRBD1. This CDR3 has 12 residues. Per germline, CDR1 MNHNS and CDR2 SASEGT. Losses at the gene ends were 6 bases for V and 9 bases for J; bases not matched to a gene: 5. CDR3 protein: CASSRDRERYTF. CDR3 DNA: TGTGCCAGCAGCCGGGACAGGGAACGCTACACCTTC.

This clonotype showed up many times. The rearrangement joins TRBV27 to TRBJ1-2; D is possibly TRBD1 (6 bases). V lost 6 bases to trimming and J lost 5 bases, with 16 bases between them. The germline gives CDR1 MNHEY, CDR2 SMNVEV (reference sequence). The CDR3 contains 14 residues. The CDR3 sequence is CASSPEGGLYGYTF. The CDR3 coding sequence is TGTGCCAGCAGCCCCGAGGGGGGGTTGTATGGCTACACCTTC.

This clonotype was observed at least ten times. The chain has TRBV6-2 or TRBV6-3 and TRBJ1-5; D is uncertain. CDR3 size: 15 residues. Germline-derived CDR1 and CDR2 are MNHEY and SVGEGT. With 7 bases removed from V and 4 bases from J, the gap between germline ends came to 17 bases. CDR3: CASNRRGVWNQPQHF. In nucleotides, the CDR3 is TGTGCCAGCAACAGACGGGGAGTATGGAATCAGCCCCAGCATTTT.

There are many counts of this clonotype. The gene calls are TRBV4-1 and TRBJ1-5; no definite D call. The CDR3 loop spans 13 amino acids. V was pared by 2 bases and J by 7 bases, with 9 bases between. The V gene's germline CDR1 is MGHRA and CDR2 YSYEKL. The CDR3 DNA follows: TGCGCCAGCAGCCAAATAGTAAGGCAGCCCCAGCATTTT. This gives the protein CASSQIVRQPQHF.

The chain combines TRBV6-2 or TRBV6-3 with TRBJ2-5; possibly TRBD1 or TRBD2 for D (5 bases each). CDR1 and CDR2 from the germline V gene are MNHEY and SVGEGT. Trimming removed 2 bases from V and 3 bases from J, with 10 bases in between. The CDR3 is 14 amino acids. The CDR3 nucleotides are TGTGCCAGCAGTTACGGGGACGGAGAAGAGACCCAGTACTTC. Encoded protein: CASSYGDGEETQYF.

This clonotype has a count of ten or more. The chain couples TRBV5-1 to TRBJ1-6, with TRBD1 identical over 7 bases. The CDR3 length is 13 residues. Trimming removed 4 bases from V and 10 bases from J; junction bases left unmatched: 5. Germline V CDR1 and CDR2: SGHRS, YFSETQ. The CDR3, as DNA: TGCGCCAGCAGCGGGGAAGGGGGCTCACCCCTCCACTTT. The encoded protein is CASSGEGGSPLHF.

The sample holds many counts of this clonotype. The chain employs TRBV28 and TRBJ1-1; 7 bases fit TRBD1. Unmatched junction bases numbered 7, after V lost 5 bases and J lost 1 base. The CDR3 is made up of 15 amino acids. CDR1 is MDHEN, CDR2 SYDVKM, per germline. CDR3: CASSRTGNPNTEAFF. The CDR3 nucleotides read TGTGCCAGCAGTCGGACAGGTAATCCGAACACTGAAGCTTTCTTT.

This clonotype was seen a few times. The J gene is TRBJ2-2, the V gene TRBV24-1, with 9 nucleotides matching TRBD1. This CDR3 spans 16 amino acids. Trimming removed 3 bases from V and 3 bases from J; junction bases left unmatched: 4. CDR1 is KGHDR, CDR2 SFDVKD, per germline. The CDR3 spells CATSDTRQGDTGELFF. In nucleotides, the CDR3 is TGTGCCACCAGTGATACCCGACAGGGGGACACCGGGGAGCTGTTTTTT.

This clonotype was seen at least ten times. This may be a read error: a much more frequent sequence differs by one nucleotide. The rearrangement joins TRBV10-3 to TRBJ1-3; a possible D gene is TRBD1 (6 bases). Looked up from germline, CDR1 is ENHRY and CDR2 is SYGVKD. V was clipped by 10 bases and J by 0 bases, with 19 bases between them. The CDR3 is 16 amino acids. CDR3 loop: CATKEVTGPSGNTIYF. The CDR3 coding sequence is TGTGCCACCAAGGAGGTGACAGGTCCCTCTGGAAACACCATATATTTT.

This clonotype was observed many times. The chain uses TRBV30 and TRBJ1-1; D perhaps matches TRBD1 (5 bases). V was clipped by 1 base and J by 1 base, with 13 bases between them. The CDR3 runs 15 residues. CDR1 GTSNPN and CDR2 SVGIG come from the germline V gene (reference sequence). The CDR3 loop is CAWSALGDENTEAFF. CDR3 coding DNA: TGTGCCTGGAGTGCGTTAGGGGATGAGAACACTGAAGCTTTCTTT.

This clonotype was detected ten times or more. The rearrangement joins TRBV27 to TRBJ1-2; TRBD1 matches 7 bases. From germline, CDR1 is MNHEY and CDR2 SMNVEV (reference sequence). V trimming: 3 bases; J trimming: 4 bases; junction bases outside the gene matches: 11. CDR3 length: 16 amino acids. This CDR3 reads CASSFLRGGLSYGYTF. The CDR3 coding sequence is TGTGCCAGCAGTTTTCTCAGGGGGGGCCTTTCCTATGGCTACACCTTC.

This clonotype was seen ten or more times. The J gene is TRBJ1-1, the V gene TRBV28; D gene ambiguous. Per the germline V gene, CDR1 is MDHEN and CDR2 is SYDVKM. This CDR3 has 12 residues. Trimming removed 6 bases at V and 3 bases at J, with 8 bases between. The CDR3 here is CASRPGHTEAFF. CDR3 coding DNA: TGTGCCAGCAGGCCCGGGCACACTGAAGCTTTCTTT.

This chain uses TRBV12-3 or TRBV12-4 with TRBJ1-5; D gene ambiguous. CDR3 size: 16 residues. V lost 6 bases and J 3 bases, leaving 18 bases between the germline ends. CDR3 sequence: CASSPPGATDNQPQHF. CDR3 coding DNA: TGTGCCAGCAGCCCTCCAGGAGCCACGGACAATCAGCCCCAGCATTTT.

This clonotype was detected many times. V usage is TRBV6-2 or TRBV6-3 and J usage is TRBJ1-2, with unresolved D. V shed 8 bases and J shed 4 bases, with 11 bases lying between them. The CDR3 is made up of 12 amino acids. Germline CDR1 reads MNHEY; CDR2 reads SVGEGT. For the CDR3, the DNA is TGTGCCAGCCGGCGCACAGCCTATGGCTACACCTTC. Amino acid sequence: CASRRTAYGYTF.

The chain links TRBV7-2 to TRBJ2-7; 14 bases align to TRBD2. The germline CDR1 and CDR2 sequences are SGHTA and FQGNSA. The CDR3 has 15 amino acids. The trim removed 4 bases at V and 6 bases at J, leaving 5 bases unmatched. CDR3 residues: CASSSTSGGAREQYF. CDR3 coding DNA: TGTGCCAGCAGCTCGACTAGCGGGGGGGCTCGCGAGCAGTACTTC.

The table lists this clonotype with many counts. This sequence joins TRBV6-2 or TRBV6-3 and TRBJ1-5; D is uncertain. Trimming took off 7 bases at V and 2 bases at J, with 18 bases between the two ends. The CDR3 totals 16 residues. Looked up from germline, CDR1 is MNHEY and CDR2 is SVGEGT. CDR3: CASTDGPGVGNQPQHF. CDR3 nucleotides: TGTGCCAGCACCGACGGGCCGGGAGTAGGCAATCAGCCCCAGCATTTT.